A single T cell receptor beta chain is shown here with its context. Only in-frame clones appear in the TCRdb table, and some are missing; sequencing was by immunoSEQ multiplex PCR. The sample has fewer than 50,000 clones, more than 85% seen once; the top ten hold around 5.5%. J was trimmed by 5 bases and V by 1 base; bases with no gene match: 5. The CDR3 length is 14 residues. Germline V gene data show CDR1 as SGHNT and CDR2 as YYREEE (reference sequence). The data belong to a study of T cell changes during pregnancy in multiple sclerosis. The sequence was collected from a female donor with multiple sclerosis, enrolled in a pregnancy study. Sequenced material: CD8+ T cells from peripheral blood mononuclear cells, taken in the third trimester of pregnancy. The chain combines TRBV5-4 with TRBJ2-7; TRBD1 aligns across 8 bases. The DNA of the CDR3 is TGTGCCAGCAGCTTGACGGACAGGGAAGACGAGCAGTACTTC. Protein: CASSLTDREDEQYF.